This T cell receptor (beta chain) was sequenced during a study of beta chain features in type 1 diabetes. Study observations and caveats: In every one of the four CD4+ subsets, TCRB CDR3s were moderately but significantly shorter in Type 1 diabetes patients.

The CDR3 has 16 amino acids. Trimming pared 4 bases from V and 0 bases from J, leaving 11 bases between. Germline V gene sequence: CDR1 SGHRS, CDR2 YFSETQ. Worth noting for this clone: Its antigen is not known.

Populations isolated by sorting all had purity greater than 95%. The whole isolated RNA underwent reverse transcription, so sequencing captured expressed TCRB transcripts. Approximately 3.6 million reads per sample on average were obtained from naive, central memory and regulatory T cell samples. Sequencing used immunoSEQ multiplex PCR; TCRdb keeps in-frame clones, though not all of them. Among about 900,000 clones listed, about a sixth were seen once. This receptor was taken from a woman between 18 and 30 years old in good health. The J gene is TRBJ2-6, the V gene TRBV5-1; a possible D gene is TRBD1 (6 bases). Sequenced: naive CD4+ T cells from blood. CDR3 bases: TGCGCCAGCAGCCTCGACAGGTTCTCTGGGGCCAACGTCCTGACTTTC. Amino acid sequence: CASSLDRFSGANVLTF.